This T cell receptor beta chain was captured by sequencing in a study of shared clonotypes between healthy human individuals. Germline CDR1 and CDR2: SGHVS and FNYEAQ. V lost 5 bases and J lost 7, with 17 bases in between. The CDR3 contains 15 residues. Clones were read by immunoSEQ multiplex PCR, and TCRdb kept only the in-frame ones, dropping some. The sample lists millions of clones; over 85% were seen once. Concerning this clone: The antigen is not known.

Broader study findings: Sampling included only blood; tissue repertoires likely differ.

The chain uses TRBV7-6 and TRBJ1-4, with D possibly TRBD1 on 6 matching bases. The origin of this receptor is a young man in good health. The sequenced sample was naive CD4+ T cells sorted from blood. Subset specified: CD45RA+ positively selected. CDR3 sequence: CASSTLGGASEKLFF. Written as DNA, the CDR3 is TGTGCCAGCAGCACCCTGGGGGGGGCCTCTGAAAAACTGTTTTTT.